This T cell receptor beta chain was observed in a study of blood T cell repertoires in COVID-19. Clones were sequenced by immunoSEQ multiplex PCR, and TCRdb holds only the in-frame ones, with some missing. The table lists about 70,000 clones, over 75% of them singletons. From germline, CDR1 is SGHTS and CDR2 YDEGEE. This CDR3 has 13 residues. The ends were cut back, 6 bases at V and 4 bases at J, with 13 bases in the middle. The receptor was derived from a human donor in a cohort sampled during active COVID-19. V and J are TRBV5-8 and TRBJ2-5; TRBD2 is a possible D gene (6 bases). The sample consisted of peripheral blood. Here the CDR3 DNA reads TGTGCCAGCACCTGGCGGGGATCAGAGACCCAGTACTTC. Protein: CASTWRGSETQYF.